This T cell receptor beta chain is drawn from a study of blood T cell repertoires in COVID-19. Overall study: Italy, Spain and the United States were the sources of the convalescent and acute COVID-19 samples.

CDR3 length equals 11 residues. V lost 5 bases to trimming and J lost 1 base, with 2 bases between them. Germline CDR1 reads SEHNR; CDR2 reads FQNEAQ (reference sequence). In the authors' methods: It was from reference gene primer amplification that nucleated cell counts were estimated. Libraries were prepared by immunoSEQ multiplex PCR; TCRdb keeps only in-frame clonotypes and omits some of them. The D gene and trimming were derived from the DNA, and the V and J assignments and clone size from that table. The sample consists of about 200,000 clones, around four fifths of them appearing once. Of note for this clone: The same CDR3 also results from other DNA sequences found in this sample.

Participants spanned ages about 18 to 100 years and resided in roughly 22 US areas. Categorization into cohorts depended on clinical history that participants reported. The chain uses TRBV7-9 and TRBJ1-2; D is undetermined. Sequencing was done on a sample of PBMCs or T cells enriched from blood (not recorded which). The sequence came from a woman aged 50 to 60 who had been exposed to COVID-19. CDR3 DNA sequence: TGTGCCAGCAGCCTTAACTATGGCTACACCTTC. Residues: CASSLNYGYTF.